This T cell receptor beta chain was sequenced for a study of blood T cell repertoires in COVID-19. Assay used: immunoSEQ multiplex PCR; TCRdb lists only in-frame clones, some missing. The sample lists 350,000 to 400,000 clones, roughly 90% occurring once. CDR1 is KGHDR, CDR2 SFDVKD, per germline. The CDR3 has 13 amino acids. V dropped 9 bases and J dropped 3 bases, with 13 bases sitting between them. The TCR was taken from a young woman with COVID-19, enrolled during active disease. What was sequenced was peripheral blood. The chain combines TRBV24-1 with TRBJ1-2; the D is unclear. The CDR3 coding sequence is TGTGCCACCGGGTTCGGGAGGGACTATGGCTACACCTTC. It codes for CATGFGRDYGYTF.